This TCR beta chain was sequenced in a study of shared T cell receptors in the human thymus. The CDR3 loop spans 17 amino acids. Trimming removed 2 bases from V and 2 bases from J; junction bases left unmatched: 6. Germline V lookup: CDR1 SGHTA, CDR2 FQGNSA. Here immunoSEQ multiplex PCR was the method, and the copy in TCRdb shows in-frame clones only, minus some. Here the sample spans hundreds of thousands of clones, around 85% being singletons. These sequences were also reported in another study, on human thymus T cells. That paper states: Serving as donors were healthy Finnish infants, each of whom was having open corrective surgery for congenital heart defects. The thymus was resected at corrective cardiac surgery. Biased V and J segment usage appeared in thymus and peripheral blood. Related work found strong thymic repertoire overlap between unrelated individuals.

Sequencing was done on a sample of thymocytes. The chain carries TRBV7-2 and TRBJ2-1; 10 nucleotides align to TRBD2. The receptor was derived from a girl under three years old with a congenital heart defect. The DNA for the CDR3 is TGTGCCAGCAGCTTAATGCCAGCGGGGGGGGCCTACAATGAGCAGTTCTTC. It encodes CASSLMPAGGAYNEQFF. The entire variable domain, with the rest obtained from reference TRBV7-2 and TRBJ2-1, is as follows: GAGVSQSPSNKVTEKGKDVELRCDPISGHTALYWYRQSLGQGLEFLIYFQGNSAPDKSGLPSDRFSAERTGGSVSTLTIQRTQQEDSAVYLCASSLMPAGGAYNEQFFGPGTRLTVL.